The clone carrying this T cell receptor beta chain was observed many times. The target antigen is unknown. TCRdb fed the reads into MiXCR, producing one record per CDR3 protein. The table lists about 530,000 distinct CDR3 sequences, about 30% of them singletons. The record originates from a study of T cell repertoires in cytomegalovirus infection. As for the study in general: Evidence of both CMV infection and a matching HLA type came from public TCR beta signatures. General study findings and limits: The study identified carriers of CMV plus the relevant HLA from cumulative public TCR beta family frequency. The response measured ex vivo was dominated by TCR beta clonotypes (HLA-C-restricted and CMV-specific).

Sequenced sample: PBMCs. The clonotype comes from a human donor in good health (CMV status not recorded). Some clones in this sample may be carry-over from other donors' samples.

The CDR3 sequence is CASSPVGAQETQYF. Written as DNA, the CDR3 is TGTGCCAGCAGCCCCGTGGGGGCCCAAGAGACCCAGTACTTC. This chain connects TRBV7-2 to TRBJ2-5; D may be TRBD1 (6 bases). The germline gives CDR1 SGHTA, CDR2 FQGNSA. CDR3 size: 14 residues. V was shortened by 5 bases and J by 1 base, with 11 bases between the two germline ends.